The clone carrying this T cell receptor beta chain was seen a handful of times. Antigen: not known. Individual cDNA molecules carried attached unique molecular identifiers. TCRdb processed the 5' RACE reads anew with MiXCR; each CDR3 protein has one entry. The sample carries under 60,000 distinct CDR3 sequences, 8% to 9% recorded once. The data are from a study of early T cells in non-severe SARS-CoV-2 infection. Study as a whole: Sequenced bulk RNA came from whole blood that was unsorted, and chains were unpaired. Findings and caveats of the study: Reliance on VDJdb matching favored anti-spike CD8 responses; private and CD4 specificities were missed.

Germline V gives CDR1 SGHDT, CDR2 YYEEEE. This CDR3 spans 14 amino acids. Trimming shortened V by 9 bases and J by 0 bases, and 16 bases separated the two germline ends. Sequencing was done on a sample of whole blood. This TCR was sampled from an adult who was a healthcare worker with PCR-confirmed SARS-CoV-2 infection or an uninfected control (not recorded which). The chain has TRBV5-6 and TRBJ2-7, with TRBD1 as a possible D gene (5 bases). CDR3 DNA: TGTGCCAAGTTTAGGGGCCACAGCTCCTACGAGCAGTACTTC. It yields the protein CAKFRGHSSYEQYF.